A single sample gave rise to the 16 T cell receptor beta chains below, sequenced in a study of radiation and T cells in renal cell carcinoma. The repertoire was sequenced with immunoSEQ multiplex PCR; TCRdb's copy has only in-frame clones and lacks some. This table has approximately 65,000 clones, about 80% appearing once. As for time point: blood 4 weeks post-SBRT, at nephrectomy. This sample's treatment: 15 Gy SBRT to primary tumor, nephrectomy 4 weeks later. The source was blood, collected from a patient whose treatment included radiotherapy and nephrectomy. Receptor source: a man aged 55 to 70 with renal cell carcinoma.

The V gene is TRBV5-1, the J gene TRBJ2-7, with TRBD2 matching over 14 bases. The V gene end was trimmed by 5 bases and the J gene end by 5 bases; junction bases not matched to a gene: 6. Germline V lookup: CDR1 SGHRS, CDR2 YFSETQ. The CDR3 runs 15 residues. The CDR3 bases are TGCGCCAGCAGGCGACTAGCGGGGGGGCAGGACGAGCAGTACTTC. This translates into CASRRLAGGQDEQYF.

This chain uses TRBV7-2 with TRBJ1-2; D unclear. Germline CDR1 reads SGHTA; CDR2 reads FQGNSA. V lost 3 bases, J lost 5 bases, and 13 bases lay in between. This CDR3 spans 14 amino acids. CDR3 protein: CASSFGPGGYGYTF. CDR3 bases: TGTGCCAGCAGCTTTGGGCCAGGCGGATATGGCTACACCTTC.

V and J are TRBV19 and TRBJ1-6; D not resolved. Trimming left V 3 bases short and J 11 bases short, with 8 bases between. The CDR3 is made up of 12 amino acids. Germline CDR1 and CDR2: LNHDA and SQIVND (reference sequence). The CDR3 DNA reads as TGTGCCAGTAGTATTCCGGAAACACCCCTCCACTTT. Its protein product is CASSIPETPLHF.

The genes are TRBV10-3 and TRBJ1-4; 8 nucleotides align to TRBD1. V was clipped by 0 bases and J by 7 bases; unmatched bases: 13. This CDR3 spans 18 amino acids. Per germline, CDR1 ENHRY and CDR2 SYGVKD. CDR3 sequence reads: CAISESSLWQGASEKLFF. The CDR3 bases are TGTGCCATCAGTGAGTCATCGTTATGGCAGGGGGCATCTGAAAAACTGTTTTTT.

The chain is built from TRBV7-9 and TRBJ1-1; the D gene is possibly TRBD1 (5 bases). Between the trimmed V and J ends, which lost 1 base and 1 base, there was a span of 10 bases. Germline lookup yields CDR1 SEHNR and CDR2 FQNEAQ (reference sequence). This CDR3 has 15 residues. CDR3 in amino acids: CASSLGQSRNTEAFF. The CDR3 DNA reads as TGTGCCAGCAGCTTAGGACAGAGCCGGAACACTGAAGCTTTCTTT.

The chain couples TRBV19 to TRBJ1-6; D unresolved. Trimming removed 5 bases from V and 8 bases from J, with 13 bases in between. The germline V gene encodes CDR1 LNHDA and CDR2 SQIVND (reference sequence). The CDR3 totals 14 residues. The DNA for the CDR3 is TGTGCCAGTAGTCAGGTAATGGAATATTCACCCCTCCACTTT. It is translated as CASSQVMEYSPLHF.

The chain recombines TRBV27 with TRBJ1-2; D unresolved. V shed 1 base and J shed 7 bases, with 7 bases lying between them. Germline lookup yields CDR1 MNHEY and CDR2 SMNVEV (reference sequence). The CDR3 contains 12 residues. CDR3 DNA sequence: TGTGCCAGCAGTTTATACGGTGTTGGCTACACCTTC. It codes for CASSLYGVGYTF.

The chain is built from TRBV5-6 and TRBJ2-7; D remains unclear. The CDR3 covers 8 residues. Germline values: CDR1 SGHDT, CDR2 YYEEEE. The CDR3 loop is CASSILTV. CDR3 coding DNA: TGTGCCAGCAGCATTTTAACCGTC.

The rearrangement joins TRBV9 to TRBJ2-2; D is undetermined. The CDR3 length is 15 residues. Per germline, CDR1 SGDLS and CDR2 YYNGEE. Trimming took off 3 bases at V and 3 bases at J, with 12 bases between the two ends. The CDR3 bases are TGTGCCAGCAGCGGTGTCAGCAGATACACCGGGGAGCTGTTTTTT. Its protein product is CASSGVSRYTGELFF.

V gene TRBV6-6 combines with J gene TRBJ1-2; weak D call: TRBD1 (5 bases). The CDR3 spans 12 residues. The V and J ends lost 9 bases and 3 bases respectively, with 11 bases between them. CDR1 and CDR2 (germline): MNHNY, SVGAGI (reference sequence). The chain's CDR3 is CASSGADYGYTF. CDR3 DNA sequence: TGTGCCAGTTCCGGGGCGGACTATGGCTACACCTTC.

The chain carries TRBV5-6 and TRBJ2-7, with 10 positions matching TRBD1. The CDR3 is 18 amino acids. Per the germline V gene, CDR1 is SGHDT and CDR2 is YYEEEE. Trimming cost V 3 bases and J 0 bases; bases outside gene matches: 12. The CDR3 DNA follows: TGTGCCAGCAGCTCCGACAGGGGGCGCGCCCACTACTCCTACGAGCAGTACTTC. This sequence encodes CASSSDRGRAHYSYEQYF. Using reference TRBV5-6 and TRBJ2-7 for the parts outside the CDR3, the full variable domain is DAGVTQSPTHLIKTRGQQVTLRCSPKSGHDTVSWYQQALGQGPQFIFQYYEEEERQRGNFPDRFSGHQFPNYSSELNVNALLLGDSALYLCASSSDRGRAHYSYEQYFGPGTRLTVT.

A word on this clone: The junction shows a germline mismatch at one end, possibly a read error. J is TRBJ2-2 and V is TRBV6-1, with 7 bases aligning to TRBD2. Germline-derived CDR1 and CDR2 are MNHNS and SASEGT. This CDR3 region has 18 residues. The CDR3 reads CASSEAPLGVAGHRGAVF. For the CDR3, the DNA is TGTGCCAGCAGTGAAGCCCCTTTGGGGGTAGCGGGCCACCGGGGAGCTGTTTTT.

CDR3 bases: TGTGCCAGCAGCCCCGAACAGGGGGCGCGGAATTCACCCCTCCACTTT. Its translation is CASSPEQGARNSPLHF. The rearrangement joins TRBV5-4 to TRBJ1-6, with TRBD1 matching 9 bases. CDR1 and CDR2 (germline): SGHNT, YYREEE (reference sequence). The CDR3 runs to 16 residues. V gave up 4 bases and J gave up 7 bases; unmatched junction bases: 9.

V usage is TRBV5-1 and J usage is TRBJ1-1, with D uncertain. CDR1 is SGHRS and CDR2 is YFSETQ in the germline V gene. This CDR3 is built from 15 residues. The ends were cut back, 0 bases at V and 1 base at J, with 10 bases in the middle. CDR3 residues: CASSLGMGPNTEAFF. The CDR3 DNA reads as TGCGCCAGCAGCTTGGGGATGGGTCCGAACACTGAAGCTTTCTTT.

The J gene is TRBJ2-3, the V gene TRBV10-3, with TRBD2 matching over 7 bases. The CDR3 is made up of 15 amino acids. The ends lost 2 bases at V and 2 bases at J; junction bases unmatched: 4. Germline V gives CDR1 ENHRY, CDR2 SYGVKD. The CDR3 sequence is CAISERGRATDTQYF. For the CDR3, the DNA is TGTGCCATCAGTGAGCGTGGGAGGGCCACAGATACGCAGTATTTT.

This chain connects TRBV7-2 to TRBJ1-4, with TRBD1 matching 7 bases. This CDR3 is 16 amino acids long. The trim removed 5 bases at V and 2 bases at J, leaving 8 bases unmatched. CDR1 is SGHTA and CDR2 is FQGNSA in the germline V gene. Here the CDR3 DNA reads TGTGCCAGCAGCCCAGGGGGGGCGCTGACTAATGAAAAACTGTTTTTT. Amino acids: CASSPGGALTNEKLFF.